This T cell receptor (beta chain) was captured in a study of T cell changes during pregnancy in multiple sclerosis. CDR1 is MDHEN and CDR2 is SYDVKM in the germline V gene. This CDR3 has 13 residues. The J segment lost 3 bases and the V segment lost 3 bases, leaving 2 bases of the junction unmatched. Repertoires were generated with immunoSEQ multiplex PCR, while TCRdb's copy carries only in-frame clones and drops some. The sample contains approximately 40,000 clones, about 96% of which appear only once. The input for sequencing was peripheral blood, taken in the second trimester of pregnancy. J is TRBJ2-7 and V is TRBV28; TRBD2 agrees at 7 bases. This TCR came from a female donor with multiple sclerosis, enrolled in a pregnancy study. As DNA, the CDR3 is TGTGCCAGCAGTTTGCTAGCGGTCTACGAGCAGTACTTC. Amino acid sequence: CASSLLAVYEQYF.